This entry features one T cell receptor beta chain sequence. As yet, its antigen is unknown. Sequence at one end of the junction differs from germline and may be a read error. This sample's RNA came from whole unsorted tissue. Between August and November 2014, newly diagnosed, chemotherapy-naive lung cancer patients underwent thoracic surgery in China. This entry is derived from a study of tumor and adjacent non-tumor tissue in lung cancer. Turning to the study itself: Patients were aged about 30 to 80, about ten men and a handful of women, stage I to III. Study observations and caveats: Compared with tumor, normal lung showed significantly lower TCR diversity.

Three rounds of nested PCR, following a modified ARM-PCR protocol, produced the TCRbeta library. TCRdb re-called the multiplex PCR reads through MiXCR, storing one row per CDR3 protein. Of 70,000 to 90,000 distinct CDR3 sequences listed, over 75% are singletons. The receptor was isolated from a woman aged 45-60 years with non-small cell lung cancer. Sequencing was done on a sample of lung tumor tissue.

The CDR3 is CIAAGPTTGRADTQYF. In DNA, the CDR3 is TGCATTGCCGCCGGCCCTACGACAGGGAGAGCAGATACGCAATATTTT. The V and J genes are TRBV20-1 and TRBJ2-3; TRBD1 matches at 7 bases. Looked up from germline, CDR1 is DFQATT and CDR2 is SNEGSKA (reference sequence). This CDR3 has 16 residues.